The entry below gives a single TCR beta chain sequence along with its context. Its matching antigen is unknown. The conserved closing phenylalanine or tryptophan is absent in this CDR3, likely reflecting a read error. This sample is part of a study of T cells after yellow fever vaccination. Looking at the study overall: Low-cell-number fractions underwent preparation using SMART-Seq v4 Ultra Low Input. The study's findings and limits: Subsequent booster samples again held most clones from primary vaccination (around 96% CD4, roughly 90% CD8).

The TCR cDNA carried a universal primer site and UMIs from 5'RACE template switching. Via MiXCR, TCRdb re-called the 5' RACE reads, giving one row per CDR3 protein. The sample contains 200,000 to 250,000 distinct CDR3 sequences, around 3.1% of which appear only once. CDR3 length: 15 residues. CDR1 LNHDA and CDR2 SQIVND come from the germline V gene (reference sequence). The V segment lost 2 bases and the J segment 10 bases; nucleotides outside the gene matches: 10. The clonotype originates from a young man who received the YFV17D yellow fever vaccine. Sequencing used CD4+ T cells sorted from PBMCs, obtained 10 days after the yellow fever booster vaccination. The chain carries TRBV19 and TRBJ1-2, with 10 bases that match TRBD1. As DNA, the CDR3 is TGTGCCAGTAGTATACAGGACCGGGACAGGGGTCCCTACACCATC. As protein: CASSIQDRDRGPYTI.